The clone carrying this T cell receptor (beta chain) was seen just once. Its antigen is not known. The data derive from a study of cytomegalovirus exposure and HLA in healthy donors. Study background: Genetic ancestry analysis placed 75% to 85% of the 300 to 400 donors that were genotyped in the Caucasian-associated cluster.

This PCR relied on a set of 60 Vbeta primers and 13 Jbeta primers. The protocol was immunoSEQ multiplex PCR, while the TCRdb copy is restricted to in-frame clones and leaves out a portion. The table includes roughly 120,000 clones, approximately 80% detected once. Regarding the study as a whole: CMV antigen specificity was confirmed in vitro for three CMV-associated chains. According to reports, the classifier identified cytomegalovirus status with high specificity and sensitivity. What was likely a sequencing artifact was a cluster of highly shared sequence variants.

Trimming stripped 8 bases from V and 3 bases from J, with 10 bases between. CDR3 length: 12 amino acids. The germline gives CDR1 MDHEN, CDR2 SYDVKM. The sequenced sample consisted of PBMCs. The chain combines TRBV28 with TRBJ1-1; tentative D call: TRBD1 (6 bases). The TCR comes from a young woman in good health and CMV-seronegative. Here the CDR3 DNA reads TGTGCCAGCCGATGGGGGCACACTGAAGCTTTCTTT. This encodes CASRWGHTEAFF.